This T cell receptor (beta chain) was sequenced during a study of CD8+ T cells in alopecia areata. Study results and limitations: Normal skin's resident alphabeta T cells are sequenced alongside lesional scalp T cells.

This CDR3 contains 14 residues. V lost 3 bases and J 6 bases, leaving 14 bases between the germline ends. Germline CDR1 and CDR2: SQVTM and ANQGSEA. It was from alopecia areata patients that lesional scalp punch biopsies and peripheral blood were collected. Extracted RNA was reverse transcribed into cDNA, the sequencing template. Method: immunoSEQ multiplex PCR; TCRdb's copy keeps in-frame clones and lacks some. This table has some 120,000 clones, roughly 50% appearing once. On this clone: What it recognizes is unknown.

The specimen was NKG2D-low CD8+ T cells sorted from blood. This clonotype was sampled from a human donor with alopecia areata. The chain carries TRBV29-1 and TRBJ2-2, with a weak D call TRBD2 (6 bases). This CDR3 reads CSVEGAGRAGELFF. CDR3 nucleotide sequence: TGCAGCGTTGAGGGAGCGGGTCGGGCCGGGGAGCTGTTTTTT.